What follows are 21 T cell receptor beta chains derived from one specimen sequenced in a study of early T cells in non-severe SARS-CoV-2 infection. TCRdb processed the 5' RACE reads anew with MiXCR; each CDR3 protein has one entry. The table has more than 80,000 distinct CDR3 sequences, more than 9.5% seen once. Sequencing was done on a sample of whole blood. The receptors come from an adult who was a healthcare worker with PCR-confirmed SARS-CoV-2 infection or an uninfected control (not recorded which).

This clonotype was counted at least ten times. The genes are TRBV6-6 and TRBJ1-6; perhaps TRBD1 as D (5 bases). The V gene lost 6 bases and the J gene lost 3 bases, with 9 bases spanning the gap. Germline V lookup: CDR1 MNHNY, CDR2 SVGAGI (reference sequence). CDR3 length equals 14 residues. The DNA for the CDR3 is TGTGCCAGCAGGACAGAACTCTATAATTCACCCCTCCACTTT. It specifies CASRTELYNSPLHF.

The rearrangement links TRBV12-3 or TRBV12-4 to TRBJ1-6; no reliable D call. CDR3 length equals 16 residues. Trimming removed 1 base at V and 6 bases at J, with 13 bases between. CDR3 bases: TGTGCCAGCAGTTTAGGAATCCCTAGGACTAATTCACCCCTCCACTTT. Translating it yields CASSLGIPRTNSPLHF.

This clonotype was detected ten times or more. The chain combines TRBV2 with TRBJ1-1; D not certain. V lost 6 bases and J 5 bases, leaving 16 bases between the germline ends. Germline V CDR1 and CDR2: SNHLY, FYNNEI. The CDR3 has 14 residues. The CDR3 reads CASRETILRTEAFF. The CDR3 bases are TGTGCCAGCAGGGAGACGATCCTCCGAACTGAAGCTTTCTTT.

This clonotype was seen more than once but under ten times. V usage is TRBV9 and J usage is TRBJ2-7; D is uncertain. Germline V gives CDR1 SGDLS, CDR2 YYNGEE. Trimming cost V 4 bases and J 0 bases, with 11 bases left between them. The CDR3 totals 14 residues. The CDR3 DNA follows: TGTGCCAGCAGCTCCCTGACGAGCTCCTACGAGCAGTACTTC. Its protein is CASSSLTSSYEQYF.

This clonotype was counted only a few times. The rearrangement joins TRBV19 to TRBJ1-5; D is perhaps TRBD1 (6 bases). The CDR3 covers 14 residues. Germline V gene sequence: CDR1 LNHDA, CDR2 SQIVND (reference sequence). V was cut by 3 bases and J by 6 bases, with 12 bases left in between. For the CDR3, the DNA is TGTGCCAGTAGTATTCCCGGGACAAGTCAGCCCCAGCATTTT. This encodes CASSIPGTSQPQHF.

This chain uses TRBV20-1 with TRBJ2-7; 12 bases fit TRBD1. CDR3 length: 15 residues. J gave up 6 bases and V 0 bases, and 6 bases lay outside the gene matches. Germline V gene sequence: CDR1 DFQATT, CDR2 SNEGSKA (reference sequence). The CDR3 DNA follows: TGCAGTGCTAGAGACCCGGGACAGGGGGCTGGCGAGCAGTACTTC. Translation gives CSARDPGQGAGEQYF.

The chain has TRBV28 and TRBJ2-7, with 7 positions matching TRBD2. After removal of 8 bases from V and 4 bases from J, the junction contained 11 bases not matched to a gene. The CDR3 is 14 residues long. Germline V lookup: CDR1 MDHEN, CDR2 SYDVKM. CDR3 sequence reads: CASSSSGGKYEQYF. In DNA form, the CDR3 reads TGTGCCAGCTCCTCCTCCGGGGGGAAGTACGAGCAGTACTTC. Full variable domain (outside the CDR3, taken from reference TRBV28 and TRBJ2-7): DVKVTQSSRYLVKRTGEKVFLECVQDMDHENMFWYRQDPGLGLRLIYFSYDVKMKEKGDIPEGYSVSREKKERFSLILESASTNQTSMYLCASSSSGGKYEQYFGPGTRLTVT.

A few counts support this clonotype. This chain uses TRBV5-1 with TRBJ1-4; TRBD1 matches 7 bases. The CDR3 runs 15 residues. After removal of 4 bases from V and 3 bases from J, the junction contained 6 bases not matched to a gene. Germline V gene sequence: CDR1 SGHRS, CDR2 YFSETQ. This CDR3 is CASSEYRGANEKLFF. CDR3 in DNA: TGCGCCAGCAGCGAATACAGGGGAGCTAATGAAAAACTGTTTTTT.

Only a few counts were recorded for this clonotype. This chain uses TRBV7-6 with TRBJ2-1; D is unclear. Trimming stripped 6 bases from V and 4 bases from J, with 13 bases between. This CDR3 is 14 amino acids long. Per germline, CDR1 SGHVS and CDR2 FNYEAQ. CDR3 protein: CASRPSGVYNEQFF. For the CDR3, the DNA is TGTGCCAGCAGGCCGAGTGGGGTTTACAATGAGCAGTTCTTC.

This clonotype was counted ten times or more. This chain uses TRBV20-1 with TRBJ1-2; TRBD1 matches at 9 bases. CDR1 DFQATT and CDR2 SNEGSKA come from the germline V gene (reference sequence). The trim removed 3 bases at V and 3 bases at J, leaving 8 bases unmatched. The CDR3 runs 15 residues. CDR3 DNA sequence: TGCAGTGCTAGGCCGACAGGGGGTATTGACTATGGCTACACCTTC. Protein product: CSARPTGGIDYGYTF.

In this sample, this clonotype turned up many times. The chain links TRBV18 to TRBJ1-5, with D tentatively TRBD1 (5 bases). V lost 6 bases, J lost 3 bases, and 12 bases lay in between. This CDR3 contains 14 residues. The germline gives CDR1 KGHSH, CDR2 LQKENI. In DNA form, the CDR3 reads TGTGCCAGCTCCCCTGACAGATCCAATCAGCCCCAGCATTTT. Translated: CASSPDRSNQPQHF.

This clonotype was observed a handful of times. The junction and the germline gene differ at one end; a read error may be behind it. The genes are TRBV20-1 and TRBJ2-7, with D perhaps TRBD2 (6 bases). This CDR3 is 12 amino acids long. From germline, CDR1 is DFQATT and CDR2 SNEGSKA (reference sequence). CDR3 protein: CSARDGAEGTPF. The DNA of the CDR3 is TGCAGTGCTAGAGATGGGGCCGAGGGGACTCCTTTC.

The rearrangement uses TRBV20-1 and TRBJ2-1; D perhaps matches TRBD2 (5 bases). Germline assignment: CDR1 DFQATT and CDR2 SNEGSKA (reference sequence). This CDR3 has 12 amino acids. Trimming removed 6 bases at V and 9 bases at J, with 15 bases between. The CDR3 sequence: CSARTPTVEQFF. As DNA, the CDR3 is TGCAGTGCGCGGACTCCCACCGTTGAGCAGTTCTTC.

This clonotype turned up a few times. The CDR3 region is CASSSGRLEAFF. The CDR3 DNA is TGTGCCAGCAGTTCCGGGCGACTGGAAGCTTTCTTT. The chain employs TRBV27 and TRBJ1-1; D gene ambiguous. CDR3 length: 12 residues. Germline CDR1 and CDR2: MNHEY and SMNVEV (reference sequence). With 4 bases removed from V and 8 bases from J, the gap between germline ends came to 11 bases.

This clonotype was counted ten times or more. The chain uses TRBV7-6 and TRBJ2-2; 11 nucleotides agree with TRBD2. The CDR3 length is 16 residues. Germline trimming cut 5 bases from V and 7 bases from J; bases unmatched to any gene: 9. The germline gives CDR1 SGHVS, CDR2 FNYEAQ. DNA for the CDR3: TGTGCCAGCAGCCCAGAGACTAGCGGGATAAGCGGGGAGCTGTTTTTT. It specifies CASSPETSGISGELFF.

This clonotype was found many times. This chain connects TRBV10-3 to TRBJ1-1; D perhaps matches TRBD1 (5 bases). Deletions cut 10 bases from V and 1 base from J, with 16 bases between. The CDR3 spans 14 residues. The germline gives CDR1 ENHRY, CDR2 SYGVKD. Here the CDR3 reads CATRPEGANTEAFF. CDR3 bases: TGTGCCACCCGGCCGGAAGGGGCGAACACTGAAGCTTTCTTT.

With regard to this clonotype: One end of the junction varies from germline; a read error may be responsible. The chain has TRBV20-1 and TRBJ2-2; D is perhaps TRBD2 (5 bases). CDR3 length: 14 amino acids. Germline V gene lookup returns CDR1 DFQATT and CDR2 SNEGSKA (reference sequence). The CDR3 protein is CSARTSGRPGDLFF. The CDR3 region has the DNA TGCAGTGCTAGAACCTCGGGCAGACCCGGGGATCTGTTTTTT.

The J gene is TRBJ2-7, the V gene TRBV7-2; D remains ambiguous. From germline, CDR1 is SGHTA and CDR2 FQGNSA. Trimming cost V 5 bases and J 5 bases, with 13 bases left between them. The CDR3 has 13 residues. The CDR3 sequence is CASSAPPRNEQYF. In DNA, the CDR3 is TGTGCCAGCAGCGCCCCCCCTCGAAACGAGCAGTACTTC.

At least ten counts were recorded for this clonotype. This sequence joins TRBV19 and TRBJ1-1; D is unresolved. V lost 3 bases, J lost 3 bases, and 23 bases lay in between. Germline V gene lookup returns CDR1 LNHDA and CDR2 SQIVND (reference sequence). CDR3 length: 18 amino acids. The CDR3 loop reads CASSIHRSGEDLYTEAFF. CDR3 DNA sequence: TGTGCCAGTAGTATTCATCGTTCCGGGGAAGACCTTTACACTGAAGCTTTCTTT.

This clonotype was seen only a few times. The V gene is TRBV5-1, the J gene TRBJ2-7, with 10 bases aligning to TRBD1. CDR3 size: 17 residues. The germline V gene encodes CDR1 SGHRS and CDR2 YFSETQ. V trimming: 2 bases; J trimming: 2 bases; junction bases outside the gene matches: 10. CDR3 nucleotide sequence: TGCGCCAGCAGCTTTCTTCCACCGGGACAGGGGACCTACGAGCAGTACTTC. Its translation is CASSFLPPGQGTYEQYF.

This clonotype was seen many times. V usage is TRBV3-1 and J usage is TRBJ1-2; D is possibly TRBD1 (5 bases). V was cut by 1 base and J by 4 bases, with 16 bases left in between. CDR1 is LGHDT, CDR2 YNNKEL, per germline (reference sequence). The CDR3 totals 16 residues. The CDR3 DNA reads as TGTGCCAGCAGCCAAGTTTGGTCAGGGTCGTCCTATGGCTACACCTTC. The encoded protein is CASSQVWSGSSYGYTF.